The 12 T cell receptor beta chains reported below all come from one sample, sequenced in a study of cytomegalovirus exposure and HLA in healthy donors. It was with 60 Vbeta and 13 Jbeta primers that the PCR ran. Only in-frame clones appear in the TCRdb table, and some are missing; sequencing was by immunoSEQ multiplex PCR. The sample records approximately 140,000 clones, around 79% being singletons. Sequenced material: PBMCs. These TCRs come from a human donor in good health.

V is TRBV6-4 and J is TRBJ1-2, with 8 bases fitting TRBD1. The CDR3 runs to 12 residues. CDR1 MRHNA and CDR2 SNTAGT come from the germline V gene. After removal of 6 bases from V and 8 bases from J, the junction contained 5 bases not matched to a gene. The CDR3 nucleotides read TGTGCCAGCAGAGCTCCAGGGGGCGGCTACACCTTC. It specifies CASRAPGGGYTF.

The V and J genes are TRBV19 and TRBJ1-4, with D uncertain. The CDR3 is 16 residues long. The V gene lost 6 bases and the J gene lost 3 bases, with 17 bases spanning the gap. Germline assignment: CDR1 LNHDA and CDR2 SQIVND (reference sequence). The CDR3 DNA follows: TGTGCCAGTAGGCCGGGAACGGGTACAGCTAATGAAAAACTGTTTTTT. This encodes CASRPGTGTANEKLFF.

The chain couples TRBV4-1 to TRBJ2-6; 8 bases agree with TRBD1. Losses at the gene ends were 0 bases for V and 3 bases for J; bases not matched to a gene: 4. Germline loops: CDR1 MGHRA, CDR2 YSYEKL. The CDR3 loop spans 17 amino acids. The CDR3 region is CASSQEQGAFGANVLTF. The CDR3, as DNA: TGCGCCAGCAGCCAAGAGCAGGGGGCTTTTGGGGCCAACGTCCTGACTTTC.

The J gene is TRBJ1-5, the V gene TRBV19; 7 bases align to TRBD1. CDR1 is LNHDA and CDR2 is SQIVND in the germline V gene (reference sequence). The CDR3 has 15 residues. V lost 8 bases to trimming and J lost 3 bases; unmatched junction nucleotides: 10. The chain's CDR3 is CASAGTALFNQPQHF. In DNA form, the CDR3 reads TGTGCCAGTGCTGGGACAGCCCTTTTCAATCAGCCCCAGCATTTT.

The chain has TRBV18 and TRBJ1-1; D not resolved. Germline CDR1 reads KGHSH; CDR2 reads LQKENI. V was shortened by 2 bases and J by 0 bases, with 13 bases between the two germline ends. This CDR3 is built from 16 residues. The CDR3 DNA reads as TGTGCCAGCTCACCAGTGGCCGGGTGGATGAACACTGAAGCTTTCTTT. Residues: CASSPVAGWMNTEAFF.

The rearrangement uses TRBV7-8 and TRBJ1-5; 10 bases map to TRBD1. CDR3 length: 16 residues. Trimming cost V 0 bases and J 3 bases; bases outside gene matches: 2. Germline CDR1 reads SGHVS; CDR2 reads FQNEAQ. CDR3 DNA sequence: TGTGCCAGCAGCTTAGCTGGGACAGGGGTCAATCAGCCCCAGCATTTT. It specifies CASSLAGTGVNQPQHF.

The V and J genes are TRBV9 and TRBJ2-1; TRBD2 agrees at 8 bases. The CDR3 runs to 15 residues. Germline CDR1 reads SGDLS; CDR2 reads YYNGEE. Trimming at V came to 0 bases and at J to 7 bases, leaving 6 bases not matched to a gene. In DNA form, the CDR3 reads TGTGCCAGCAGCGTAGTGACGGGAGGGCCGAATGAGCAGTTCTTC. This encodes CASSVVTGGPNEQFF.

J is TRBJ2-3 and V is TRBV28; 10 bases are shared with TRBD2. The J segment lost 5 bases and the V segment lost 3 bases, leaving 17 bases of the junction unmatched. Germline-derived CDR1 and CDR2 are MDHEN and SYDVKM. The CDR3 loop spans 19 amino acids. CDR3 loop: CASSFLLKRASGSEDTQYF. CDR3 DNA: TGTGCCAGCAGTTTCCTCCTCAAACGGGCTAGCGGGAGTGAAGATACGCAGTATTTT.

V usage is TRBV28 and J usage is TRBJ1-5, with D possibly matching TRBD1 (5 bases). Trimming pared 5 bases from V and 6 bases from J, leaving 14 bases between. The CDR3 totals 14 residues. The germline gives CDR1 MDHEN, CDR2 SYDVKM. CDR3 nucleotides: TGTGCCAGCAGTCCCTTGGGGGGAAGTCAGCCCCAGCATTTT. It is translated as CASSPLGGSQPQHF.

This clone appeared once. The chain employs TRBV11-2 and TRBJ1-2; D gene ambiguous. The V end lost 2 bases, the J end lost 3 bases, and 7 bases lay between the germline ends. Germline V gene sequence: CDR1 SGHAT, CDR2 FQNNGV. The CDR3 is 13 amino acids. The CDR3 DNA follows: TGTGCCAGCAGCTTAAACAGTTACTATGGCTACACCTTC. Protein sequence: CASSLNSYYGYTF.

The V gene is TRBV15, the J gene TRBJ2-7, with TRBD2 matching over 7 bases. V shed 0 bases and J 1 base; nucleotides not matched to a gene: 3. Germline V lookup: CDR1 LNHNV, CDR2 YYDKDF (reference sequence). The CDR3 extends over 15 amino acids. The CDR3 spells CATSREGGGSYEQYF. The CDR3 DNA reads TGTGCCACCAGCAGAGAGGGCGGGGGTTCCTACGAGCAGTACTTC.

The chain combines TRBV18 with TRBJ1-4; 7 nucleotides line up with TRBD1. The V segment lost 6 bases and the J segment 7 bases; nucleotides outside the gene matches: 11. This CDR3 region has 15 residues. CDR1 is KGHSH and CDR2 is LQKENI in the germline V gene. The CDR3 loop reads CASSPTPQGPEKLFF. The CDR3 bases are TGTGCCAGCTCGCCGACGCCACAGGGGCCTGAAAAACTGTTTTTT.